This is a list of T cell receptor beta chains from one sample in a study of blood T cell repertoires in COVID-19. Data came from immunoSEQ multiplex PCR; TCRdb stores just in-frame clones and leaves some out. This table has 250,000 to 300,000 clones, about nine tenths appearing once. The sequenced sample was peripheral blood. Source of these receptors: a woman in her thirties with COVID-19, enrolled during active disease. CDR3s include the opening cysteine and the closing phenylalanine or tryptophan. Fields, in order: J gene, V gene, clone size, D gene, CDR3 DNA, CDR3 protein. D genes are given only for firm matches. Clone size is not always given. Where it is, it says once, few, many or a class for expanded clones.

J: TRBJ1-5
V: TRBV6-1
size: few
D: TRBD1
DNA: TGTGCCAGCGGTACGGGGACAGGGAGTAATCAGCCCCAGCATTTT
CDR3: CASGTGTGSNQPQHF

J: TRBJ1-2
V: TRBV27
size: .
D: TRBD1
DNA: TGTGCCAGCAGTCCCCGACAGGGGGCCCTCTATGGCTACACCTTC
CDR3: CASSPRQGALYGYTF

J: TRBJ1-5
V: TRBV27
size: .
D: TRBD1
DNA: TGTGCCAGCAGTGGAAACAGGGGACGCCAGCCCCAGCATTTT
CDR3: CASSGNRGRQPQHF

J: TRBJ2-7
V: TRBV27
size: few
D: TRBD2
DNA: TGTGCCAGCAGTTTCACCAGCGGGGGCGCCATCTACGAGCAGTACTTC
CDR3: CASSFTSGGAIYEQYF

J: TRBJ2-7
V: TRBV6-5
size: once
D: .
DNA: TGTGCCAGCAGTCCCCCACGGGGGTTTACCTACGAGCAGTACTTC
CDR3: CASSPPRGFTYEQYF

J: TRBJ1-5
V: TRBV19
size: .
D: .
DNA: TGTGCCAGTAACATTTGGGCGTCCGGCAATCAGCCCCAGCATTTT
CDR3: CASNIWASGNQPQHF

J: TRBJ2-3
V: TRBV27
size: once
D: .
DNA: TGTGCCAGCAGTCCCCGGGGTCCGAACGTTACGCAGTATTTT
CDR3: CASSPRGPNVTQYF

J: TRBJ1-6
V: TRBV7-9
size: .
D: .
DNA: TGTGCCAGCAGCTCCTCGTTCGGCGGAGTTGGTGCCCTCCACTTT
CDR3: CASSSSFGGVGALHF

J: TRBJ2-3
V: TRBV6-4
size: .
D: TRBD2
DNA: TGTGCCAGCAGTGACGCGGGGGGGCACGCAGATACGCAGTATTTT
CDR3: CASSDAGGHADTQYF

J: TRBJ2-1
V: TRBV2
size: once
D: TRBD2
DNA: TGTGCCAGCAGTGTGGCCAGCGGGGGACACAATGAGCAGTTCTTC
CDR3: CASSVASGGHNEQFF

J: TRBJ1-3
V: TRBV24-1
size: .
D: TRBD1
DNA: TGTGCCACCAGTGATTTGCACCTAATATCACAGGGGTACGTCTCTGGAAACACCATATATTTT
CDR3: CATSDLHLISQGYVSGNTIYF

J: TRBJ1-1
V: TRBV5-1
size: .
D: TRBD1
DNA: TGCGCCAGCAGCCCCGGACAGGGGGGAATGAACACTGAAGCTTTCTTT
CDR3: CASSPGQGGMNTEAFF

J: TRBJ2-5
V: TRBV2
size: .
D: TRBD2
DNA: TGTGCCAGCAGTGATGAGACGGGGGGAGAGACCCAGTACTTC
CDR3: CASSDETGGETQYF

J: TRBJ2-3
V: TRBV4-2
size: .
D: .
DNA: TGTGCCAGCAGCCCCCGGGACTCCTACCGCACAGATACGCAGTATTTT
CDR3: CASSPRDSYRTDTQYF

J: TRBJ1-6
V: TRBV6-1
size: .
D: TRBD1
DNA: TGTGCCAGCAGTGAAGTTCACAGGGGTTCACCCCTCCACTTT
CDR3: CASSEVHRGSPLHF

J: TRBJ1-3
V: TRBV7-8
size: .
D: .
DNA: TGTGCCAGCAGCTTAGTTTCGGTCTCTGGAAACACCATATATTTT
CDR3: CASSLVSVSGNTIYF

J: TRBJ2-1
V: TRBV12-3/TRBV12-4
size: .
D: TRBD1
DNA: TGTGCCAGCAGTCCCGGACAGGCGGGTGAGCAGTTCTTC
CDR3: CASSPGQAGEQFF

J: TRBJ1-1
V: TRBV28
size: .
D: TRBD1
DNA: TGTGCCAGCAGGGACAGGGGGCGAAGGGGTAGGAACACTGAAGCTTTCTTT
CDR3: CASRDRGRRGRNTEAFF

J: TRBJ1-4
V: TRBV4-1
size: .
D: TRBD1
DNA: TGCGCCAGCAGCCAGGCCGGACAGGGGGTCCGAGAAAAACTGTTTTTT
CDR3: CASSQAGQGVREKLFF

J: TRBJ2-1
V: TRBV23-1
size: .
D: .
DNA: TGCGCCAGCAGTCAACGATCGAGCTGCGTCGGGTACAATGAGCAGTTCTTC
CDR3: CASSQRSSCVGYNEQFF

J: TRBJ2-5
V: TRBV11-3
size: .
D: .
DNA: TGTGCCAGCAGCTTAGACGGAGCGGACGGTCAAGAGACCCAGTACTTC
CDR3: CASSLDGADGQETQYF

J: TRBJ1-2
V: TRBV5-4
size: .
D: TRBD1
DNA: TGTGCCAGCAGCTCATCTTCGGACAGGGAAGACTATGGCTACACCTTC
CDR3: CASSSSSDREDYGYTF

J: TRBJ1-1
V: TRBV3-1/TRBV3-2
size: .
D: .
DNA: TGTGCCAGCAGCCAAGATCGACGGGGGATTATAAACACTGAAGCTTTCTTT
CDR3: CASSQDRRGIINTEAFF

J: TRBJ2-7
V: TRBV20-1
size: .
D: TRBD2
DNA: TGCAGTGCTAGTGGCCTAGCGGGGCGCCACGAGCAGTACTTC
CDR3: CSASGLAGRHEQYF

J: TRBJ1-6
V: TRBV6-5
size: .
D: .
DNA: TGTGCCATCCGTGGGAGCTCCTATAATTCACCCCTCCACTTT
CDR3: CAIRGSSYNSPLHF

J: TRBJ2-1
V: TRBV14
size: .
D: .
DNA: TGTGCCAGCAGTACACAGGGATACAATGAGCAGTTCTTC
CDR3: CASSTQGYNEQFF

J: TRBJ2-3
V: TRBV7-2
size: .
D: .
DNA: TGTGCCAGCAGCTTAGACCTTACTAGCCACGATACGCAGTATTTT
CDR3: CASSLDLTSHDTQYF

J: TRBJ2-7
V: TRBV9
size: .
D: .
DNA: TGTGCCAGCAGCGTACAGGGTTCCTACGAGCAGTACTTC
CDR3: CASSVQGSYEQYF

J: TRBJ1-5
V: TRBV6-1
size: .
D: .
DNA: TGTGCCAGCAGTGAAGGGGGATACGGCGGGCAGCCCCAGCATTTT
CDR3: CASSEGGYGGQPQHF

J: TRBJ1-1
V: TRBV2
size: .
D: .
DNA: TGTGCCAGCAGTCCCGGACTGGTGAACACTGAAGCTTTCTTT
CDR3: CASSPGLVNTEAFF

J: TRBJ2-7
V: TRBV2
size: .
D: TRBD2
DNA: TGTGCCGTTTCTAGCGGGGGGGCTTTAGAAGAGCAGTACTTC
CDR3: CAVSSGGALEEQYF

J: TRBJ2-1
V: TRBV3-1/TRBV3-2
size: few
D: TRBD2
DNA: TGTGCCAGCAGCCTGTTCCTAGCGGGGGTAACAAATGAGCAGTTCTTC
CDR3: CASSLFLAGVTNEQFF